This entry lists 27 T cell receptor beta chains sequenced from one sample in a study of vaccination and CD4 T cells after COVID-19. No antigen has been identified for these receptors. The Oncomine TCR Beta short-read assay was what sequenced the DNA obtained from cultured CD4+ T cells. TCRdb re-analysed the PCR reads in MiXCR, keeping a single row per CDR3 protein. The data contain 5,000 to 7,000 distinct CDR3 sequences, around 42% of them seen just once; the ten biggest clones take up around 50%. The treatment here: roughly 10-day PBMC culture with coronavirus spike peptide pools or control peptides (ViraFEST assay). It was before the COVID-19 pandemic (2011-2018) that the unexposed donor's CD4+ T cells were collected. Sequenced material: CD4+ T cells from blood, cultured in vitro. Receptor source: a human donor in good health.

Only a few counts were recorded for this clonotype. This chain joins TRBV7-2 and TRBJ1-5; D ambiguous. The CDR3 totals 16 residues. V shed 1 base and J shed 0 bases, with 10 bases lying between them. Germline values: CDR1 SGHTA, CDR2 FQGNSA. In DNA, the CDR3 is TGTGCCAGCAGCTTAGGTTCGGAATATAGCAATCAGCCCCAGCATTTT. This sequence encodes CASSLGSEYSNQPQHF.

This clonotype was observed a handful of times. V and J are TRBV20-1 and TRBJ1-1, with no clear D. Germline V gene sequence: CDR1 DFQATT, CDR2 SNEGSKA (reference sequence). The CDR3 has 13 residues. V shed 6 bases and J shed 4 bases, with 15 bases lying between them. Here the CDR3 reads CSAPTERVTEAFF. Written as DNA, the CDR3 is TGCAGTGCGCCGACGGAACGGGTCACTGAAGCTTTCTTT.

The chain recombines TRBV6-5 with TRBJ2-7; 7 bases line up with TRBD1. J gave up 0 bases and V 2 bases, and 10 bases lay outside the gene matches. Germline loops: CDR1 MNHEY, CDR2 SVGAGI. This CDR3 contains 17 residues. The CDR3 protein is CASSYGTDRYSSYEQYF. The CDR3 region has the DNA TGTGCCAGCAGTTACGGGACAGACAGATATAGCTCCTACGAGCAGTACTTC.

The V call is TRBV10-3, the J call TRBJ1-6; TRBD1 matches at 7 bases. The CDR3 extends over 16 amino acids. CDR1 and CDR2 (germline): ENHRY, SYGVKD. V lost 8 bases and J lost 3; bases outside the gene matches: 10. This chain's CDR3 is CAIGIETGLYNSPLHF. In nucleotides, the CDR3 is TGTGCCATCGGAATTGAGACAGGGCTCTATAATTCACCCCTCCACTTT.

This clonotype has only a few counts. The J gene is TRBJ1-2, the V gene TRBV29-1, with D possibly matching TRBD1 (6 bases). There are 12 residues in the CDR3. Germline V lookup: CDR1 SQVTM, CDR2 ANQGSEA. V was cut by 7 bases and J by 8 bases, with 17 bases left in between. The DNA of the CDR3 is TGCAGCGGCGAAGAGGGGGTTCAGGGCTACACCTTC. Translated, it gives CSGEEGVQGYTF.

The chain is built from TRBV14 and TRBJ2-7, with D hard to call. The CDR3 length is 14 residues. Germline-derived CDR1 and CDR2 are SGHDN and FVKESK. V shed 1 base and J shed 6 bases, with 13 bases lying between them. In nucleotides, the CDR3 is TGTGCCAGCAGCCAAGCCTGGGTAAGGGCCGAGCAGTACTTC. This gives the protein CASSQAWVRAEQYF.

The V gene is TRBV12-3 or TRBV12-4, the J gene TRBJ1-2; TRBD1 matches at 8 bases. This CDR3 has 14 residues. J was trimmed by 4 bases and V by 8 bases; bases with no gene match: 9. CDR3 loop: CASGREQGVYGYTF. The CDR3 region has the DNA TGTGCCAGCGGAAGGGAACAGGGGGTCTATGGCTACACCTTC.

This sequence joins TRBV19 and TRBJ1-1; D perhaps matches TRBD1 (6 bases). The V end lost 7 bases, the J end lost 0 bases, and 9 bases lay between the germline ends. Looked up from germline, CDR1 is LNHDA and CDR2 is SQIVND (reference sequence). The CDR3 runs to 13 residues. The CDR3: CASKGHLNTEAFF. CDR3 in DNA: TGTGCCAGTAAGGGACACCTGAACACTGAAGCTTTCTTT.

This clonotype was observed a few times. This rearrangement joins TRBV20-1 to TRBJ1-2; unclear D gene. This CDR3 spans 14 amino acids. In germline, CDR1 is DFQATT, CDR2 SNEGSKA (reference sequence). The V gene lost 4 bases and the J gene lost 8 bases, with 20 bases spanning the gap. CDR3 DNA sequence: TGCAGTGCTACCGAGGTTGGGGTTCTGAGGGGCTACACCTTC. As protein: CSATEVGVLRGYTF.

This chain joins TRBV24-1 and TRBJ2-5; D might be TRBD1 (6 bases). V was trimmed by 4 bases and J by 5 bases, leaving 13 bases between them. The CDR3 runs 14 residues. Per germline, CDR1 KGHDR and CDR2 SFDVKD. CDR3 amino acids: CATSDQGSGETQYF. In nucleotides, the CDR3 is TGTGCCACCAGTGACCAGGGGTCGGGGGAGACCCAGTACTTC.

Only a few counts were recorded for this clonotype. The V and J genes are TRBV28 and TRBJ2-1; D not resolved. V gave up 3 bases and J gave up 5 bases, with 17 bases separating them. This CDR3 has 16 amino acids. The germline V gene has CDR1 MDHEN and CDR2 SYDVKM. The CDR3 DNA is TGTGCCAGCAGTTTGGCCCCCTCAGAGTCCAACAATGAGCAGTTCTTC. Residues: CASSLAPSESNNEQFF.

This clonotype appeared once. This sequence joins TRBV2 and TRBJ1-1; D is undetermined. V gave up 2 bases and J gave up 7 bases, with 11 bases separating them. The germline gives CDR1 SNHLY, CDR2 FYNNEI. This CDR3 has 13 amino acids. This CDR3 reads CASSEFPVHEAFF. The DNA for the CDR3 is TGTGCCAGCAGTGAATTCCCAGTTCATGAAGCTTTCTTT.

This clonotype occurred a few times. This chain uses TRBV20-1 with TRBJ1-2, with 8 bases aligning to TRBD1. The CDR3 runs to 13 residues. Trimming at V came to 5 bases and at J to 4 bases, leaving 6 bases not matched to a gene. Germline lookup yields CDR1 DFQATT and CDR2 SNEGSKA (reference sequence). CDR3 amino acids: CSAGDRGLYGYTF. The CDR3 nucleotides read TGCAGTGCTGGCGACAGGGGACTCTATGGCTACACCTTC.

This clonotype was recorded a few times. The genes are TRBV7-9 and TRBJ2-7; the D is unclear. V lost 5 bases and J lost 2, with 13 bases in between. This CDR3 comprises 14 residues. Germline CDR1 and CDR2: SEHNR and FQNEAQ (reference sequence). CDR3 bases: TGTGCCAGCAGCCTTGACGCCCCGGCCTACGAGCAGTACTTC. The encoded protein is CASSLDAPAYEQYF.

This clonotype was recorded a few times. The genes are TRBV2 and TRBJ1-2; the D is unclear. Germline V lookup: CDR1 SNHLY, CDR2 FYNNEI. The CDR3 has 16 amino acids. V lost 2 bases and J 0 bases, leaving 13 bases between the germline ends. Written as DNA, the CDR3 is TGTGCCAGCAGTGAAATGGGAGCAGGAGCTAACTATGGCTACACCTTC. This translates into CASSEMGAGANYGYTF.

This clonotype was detected only a few times. The V call is TRBV20-1, the J call TRBJ1-1, with TRBD1 as a possible D gene (6 bases). The CDR3 sequence is 16 residues long. CDR1 is DFQATT and CDR2 is SNEGSKA in the germline V gene (reference sequence). The germline V and J ends were trimmed by 6 bases and 0 bases, with 20 bases remaining between them. The CDR3 sequence is CSAARGGVGMNTEAFF. In nucleotides, the CDR3 is TGCAGTGCCGCTAGAGGGGGGGTGGGGATGAACACTGAAGCTTTCTTT.

V is TRBV6-1 and J is TRBJ2-7; 8 nucleotides align to TRBD2. V dropped 7 bases and J dropped 5; count of bases not matched to a gene: 4. There are 12 residues in the CDR3. Germline V gene sequence: CDR1 MNHNS, CDR2 SASEGT. The CDR3 loop reads CASTRGGNEQYF. Written as DNA, the CDR3 is TGTGCCAGCACTCGGGGGGGAAACGAGCAGTACTTC.

The CDR3 loop is CSAPGRGDYGYTF. In nucleotides, the CDR3 is TGCAGTGCCCCCGGTCGCGGTGACTATGGCTACACCTTC. The chain uses TRBV20-1 and TRBJ1-2; D is unresolved. Germline CDR1 reads DFQATT; CDR2 reads SNEGSKA (reference sequence). V was cut by 6 bases and J by 3 bases, with 14 bases left in between. The CDR3 extends over 13 amino acids.

This clonotype was detected only a few times. This sequence joins TRBV27 and TRBJ1-2; D is possibly TRBD1 (6 bases). V shed 3 bases and J shed 5 bases, with 13 bases lying between them. CDR1 and CDR2 (germline): MNHEY, SMNVEV (reference sequence). The length of the CDR3 is 14 residues. CDR3 loop: CASSLKGGLYGYTF. Written as DNA, the CDR3 is TGTGCCAGCAGTTTGAAGGGGGGACTATATGGCTACACCTTC.

The chain links TRBV18 to TRBJ1-2; D possibly corresponds to TRBD1 (6 bases). Germline-derived CDR1 and CDR2 are KGHSH and LQKENI. This CDR3 is 13 amino acids long. Between the trimmed V and J ends, which lost 3 bases and 6 bases, there was a span of 11 bases. This chain's CDR3 is CASSPEGGDGYTF. The CDR3 DNA sequence: TGTGCCAGCTCACCCGAGGGGGGGGATGGCTACACCTTC.

The gene calls are TRBV12-3 or TRBV12-4 and TRBJ1-1, with 10 bases fitting TRBD1. The CDR3 sequence is 13 residues long. Trimming at V came to 3 bases and at J to 12 bases, leaving 7 bases not matched to a gene. CDR3 sequence: CASSFRQGAQTFF. In nucleotides, the CDR3 is TGTGCCAGCAGTTTCAGACAGGGGGCTCAAACTTTCTTT.

The CDR3 DNA sequence: TGTGCCAGCAGCCCGGGACTAGCGGGGTCCTACGAGCAGTACTTC. Protein sequence: CASSPGLAGSYEQYF. The chain recombines TRBV5-6 with TRBJ2-7; 13 nucleotides align to TRBD2. Germline V CDR1 and CDR2: SGHDT, YYEEEE. There are 15 residues in the CDR3. The V gene end was trimmed by 4 bases and the J gene end by 1 base; junction bases not matched to a gene: 2.

V usage is TRBV10-1 and J usage is TRBJ1-1, with a weak D call TRBD1 (6 bases). The ends were cut back, 4 bases at V and 1 base at J, with 10 bases in the middle. CDR1 WNHNN and CDR2 SYGVQD come from the germline V gene (reference sequence). The CDR3 spans 14 residues. The CDR3 DNA follows: TGCGCCAGCAGTGTGGACAGAAGGAACACTGAAGCTTTCTTT. Residues: CASSVDRRNTEAFF.

In its sample, this clonotype was seen once. The V gene is TRBV9, the J gene TRBJ2-5, with TRBD1 as a possible D gene (6 bases). CDR1 and CDR2 from the germline V gene are SGDLS and YYNGEE. The CDR3 covers 14 residues. V was pared by 4 bases and J by 5 bases, with 15 bases between. DNA of the CDR3: TGTGCCAGCAGCACCGAGGGGCAGGGGGAGACCCAGTACTTC. This encodes CASSTEGQGETQYF.

CDR3 in amino acids: CASSQGQNYEQYF. CDR3 DNA: TGTGCCAGCAGCCAGGGACAGAACTACGAGCAGTACTTC. The chain carries TRBV7-3 and TRBJ2-7, with 7 bases that match TRBD1. CDR1 and CDR2 from the germline V gene are SGHTA and FQGTGA. The length of the CDR3 is 13 residues. Trimming at V came to 5 bases and at J to 3 bases, leaving 4 bases not matched to a gene.

V gene TRBV15 combines with J gene TRBJ1-2; 8 bases map to TRBD1. The CDR3 is made up of 17 amino acids. Germline-derived CDR1 and CDR2 are LNHNV and YYDKDF (reference sequence). V shed 3 bases and J 0 bases; nucleotides not matched to a gene: 9. CDR3 region: CATSRGGQGRANYGYTF. In DNA form, the CDR3 reads TGTGCCACCAGCAGGGGAGGACAGGGAAGGGCTAACTATGGCTACACCTTC.

This clonotype was seen more than once but under ten times. The J gene is TRBJ2-1, the V gene TRBV2, with D possibly matching TRBD1 (5 bases). The CDR3 totals 14 residues. V dropped 7 bases and J dropped 0 bases, with 10 bases sitting between them. CDR1 and CDR2 from the germline V gene are SNHLY and FYNNEI. CDR3 coding DNA: TGTGCCAGCAATAGACAGAGCTCCTACAATGAGCAGTTCTTC. The encoded protein is CASNRQSSYNEQFF.